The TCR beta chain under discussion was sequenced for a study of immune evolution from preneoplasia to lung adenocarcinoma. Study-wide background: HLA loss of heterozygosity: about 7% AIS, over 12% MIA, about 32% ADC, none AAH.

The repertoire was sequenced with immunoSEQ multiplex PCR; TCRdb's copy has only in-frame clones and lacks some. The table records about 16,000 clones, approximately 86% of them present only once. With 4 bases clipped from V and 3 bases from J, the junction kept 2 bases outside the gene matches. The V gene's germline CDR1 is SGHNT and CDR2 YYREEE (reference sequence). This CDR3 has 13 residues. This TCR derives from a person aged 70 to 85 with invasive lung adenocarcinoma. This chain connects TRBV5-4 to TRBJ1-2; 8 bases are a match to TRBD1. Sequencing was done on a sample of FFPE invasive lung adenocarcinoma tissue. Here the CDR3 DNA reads TGTGCCAGCAGCCCGGACAGGGACTATGGCTACACCTTC. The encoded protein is CASSPDRDYGYTF.